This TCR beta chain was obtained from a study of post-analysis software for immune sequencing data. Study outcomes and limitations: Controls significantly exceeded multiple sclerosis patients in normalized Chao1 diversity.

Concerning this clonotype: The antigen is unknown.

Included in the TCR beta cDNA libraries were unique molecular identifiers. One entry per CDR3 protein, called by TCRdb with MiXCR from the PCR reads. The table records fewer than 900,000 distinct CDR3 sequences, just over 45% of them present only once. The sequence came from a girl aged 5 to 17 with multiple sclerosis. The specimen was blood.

The CDR3 DNA is TGTGCCAGCAGCCCCCTAGCGGGAGTACGTACCGGGGAGCTGTTTTTT. It specifies CASSPLAGVRTGELFF. The rearrangement links TRBV7-8 to TRBJ2-2; 10 bases fit TRBD2. This CDR3 comprises 16 residues. J was trimmed by 5 bases and V by 5 bases; bases with no gene match: 8. From germline, CDR1 is SGHVS and CDR2 FQNEAQ.